The 5 T cell receptor beta chains below come from one sample, sequenced in a study of T cells after somatic rescue of genetic block. Clones were read by immunoSEQ multiplex PCR, and TCRdb kept only the in-frame ones, dropping some. The table has under 150,000 clones, around 90% seen once; the top ten hold roughly 1.5%. Sequencing was carried out using peripheral blood mononuclear cells (PBMCs). The receptors stem from a woman aged 18 to 35.

The rearrangement uses TRBV9 and TRBJ2-3, with D possibly TRBD1 on 6 matching bases. The V gene's germline CDR1 is SGDLS and CDR2 YYNGEE. Trimming cost V 1 base and J 1 base, with 13 bases left between them. The CDR3 has 16 amino acids. The CDR3 region is CASSVSGTSRTDTQYF. CDR3 coding DNA: TGTGCCAGCAGCGTATCCGGGACAAGCCGCACAGATACGCAGTATTTT.

The chain uses TRBV20-1 and TRBJ1-2, with D perhaps matching TRBD1 (5 bases). V was pared by 5 bases and J by 8 bases, with 12 bases between. Germline CDR1 and CDR2: DFQATT and SNEGSKA (reference sequence). The CDR3 is made up of 11 amino acids. The CDR3 coding sequence is TGCAGTGCTGGGGACGTGAGGGGCTACACCTTC. Translation gives CSAGDVRGYTF.

The rearrangement uses TRBV11-1 and TRBJ1-6; no reliable D call. Trimming pared 2 bases from V and 16 bases from J, leaving 12 bases between. CDR3 length: 12 residues. Germline CDR1 SGHAT, CDR2 FQDESV (reference sequence). In nucleotides, the CDR3 is TGTGCCAGCAGCTTAAGCGGCCGACTTCTCCACTTT. Protein sequence: CASSLSGRLLHF.

The chain combines TRBV14 with TRBJ1-1, with TRBD1 identical over 7 bases. J gave up 5 bases and V 3 bases, and 12 bases lay outside the gene matches. Germline lookup yields CDR1 SGHDN and CDR2 FVKESK. This CDR3 region has 16 residues. The CDR3 loop is CASSQGLGAQGTEAFF. The DNA of the CDR3 is TGTGCCAGCAGCCAGGGCCTTGGAGCACAGGGGACTGAAGCTTTCTTT.

The rearrangement uses TRBV7-2 and TRBJ1-1; 8 bases map to TRBD1. Germline V gene lookup returns CDR1 SGHTA and CDR2 FQGNSA. V shed 6 bases and J 0 bases; nucleotides not matched to a gene: 6. The CDR3 contains 15 residues. CDR3 bases: TGTGCCAGCAGGTTCCCGACAGGGGTGAACACTGAAGCTTTCTTT. This sequence encodes CASRFPTGVNTEAFF. The full variable domain, its missing parts supplied by reference TRBV7-2 and TRBJ1-1, is GAGVSQSPSNKVTEKGKDVELRCDPISGHTALYWYRQSLGQGLEFLIYFQGNSAPDKSGLPSDRFSAERTGGSVSTLTIQRTQQEDSAVYLCASRFPTGVNTEAFFGQGTRLTVV.